The rows below give T cell receptor beta chains drawn from one sample of a study of shared T cell receptors in the human thymus. TCRdb's table, derived via immunoSEQ multiplex PCR, lists solely in-frame clones and lacks some. The sample lists 500,000 to 850,000 clones; more than 75% were seen once. This sample also appeared in a second study, on human thymus T cells.

The sample taken for sequencing was thymocytes. The receptors originated from a boy younger than two with a congenital heart defect. Both conserved end residues are part of each CDR3. The D gene is left open where the match is weak. Size tells how often a clone was seen (once, few, many) or the class of an expanded clone, and some rows leave it out.

TRBV6-1	TRBD1	16	NA	TRBJ1-2	TGTGCCAGCAGTGACACCGGGACAGAAATTAACTATGGCTACACCTTC	CASSDTGTEINYGYTF
TRBV28	TRBD1	15	NA	TRBJ1-1	TGTGCCAGCAGTTACAGGGGGCATAAGAACACTGAAGCTTTCTTT	CASSYRGHKNTEAFF
TRBV29-1	NA	13	NA	TRBJ2-1	TGCAGCGTTGAAGAGGCCTTAGCTGGGGAGCAGTTCTTC	CSVEEALAGEQFF
TRBV5-6	NA	14	NA	TRBJ2-3	TGTGCCAGCAGCCCCAGGGGCGGGACAGATACGCGGTATTTT	CASSPRGGTDTRYF
TRBV7-2	NA	14	NA	TRBJ2-4	TGTGCCAGCAGCTTAGAGGAGGGGAAAAACATTCAGTACTTC	CASSLEEGKNIQYF
TRBV19	TRBD1	20	NA	TRBJ1-5	TGTGCCAGTAGTACTGATCGGGACAGGGTATTAAGGGGTCGCAATCAGCCCCAGCATTTT	CASSTDRDRVLRGRNQPQHF
TRBV7-9	TRBD1	17	NA	TRBJ2-6	TGTGCCAGCAGCTTCAAACAGGGGGCGACTGGGGCCAACGTCCTGACTTTC	CASSFKQGATGANVLTF
TRBV7-2	TRBD1	16	NA	TRBJ2-7	TGTGCCAGCAGCCCCCGGCAGGACAGGGGGCCCTACGAGCAGTACTTC	CASSPRQDRGPYEQYF
TRBV28	TRBD1	16	NA	TRBJ1-2	TGTGCCAGCAGCCTAGTAGGGGGCCCTGGGGGCTATGGCTACACCTTC	CASSLVGGPGGYGYTF
TRBV5-5	TRBD1	13	NA	TRBJ2-7	TGTGCCAGCAGCGGGGACAGGGATGACGAGCAGTACTTC	CASSGDRDDEQYF
TRBV30	TRBD1	15	few	TRBJ1-2	TGTGCCTGGAGTGCGATTCGACAGGGGGCTGGTGGCTACACCTTC	CAWSAIRQGAGGYTF
TRBV27	TRBD2	13	once	TRBJ2-1	TGTGCCAGCAGTCCCCGAACTAGCGGAGAGCAGTTCTTC	CASSPRTSGEQFF
TRBV28	NA	16	NA	TRBJ2-1	TGTGCCAGCAGGAGATTCCGGGACTCCTCCTACAATGAGCAGTTCTTC	CASRRFRDSSYNEQFF
TRBV28	NA	15	NA	TRBJ2-3	TGTGCCAGCAGTTCGGGGGAGACCTTCGGGGATACGCAGTATTTT	CASSSGETFGDTQYF
TRBV5-1	TRBD1	14	NA	TRBJ1-1	TGCGCCAGCAGCCTGACAGGGAAGAACACTGAAGCTTTCTTT	CASSLTGKNTEAFF
TRBV5-6	TRBD1	14	NA	TRBJ2-1	TGTGCCAGCAGCTTGGGGACAGGGTACAATGAGCAGTTCTTC	CASSLGTGYNEQFF
TRBV29-1	NA	14	few	TRBJ2-2	TGCAGCGTTGACCCAGGGGAGGGGACCGGGGAGCTGTTTTTT	CSVDPGEGTGELFF
TRBV5-6	NA	13	NA	TRBJ1-5	TGTGCCAGCAGCTTCGGGTCCAATCAGCCCCAGCATTTT	CASSFGSNQPQHF
TRBV4-3	TRBD2	14	NA	TRBJ2-3	TGCGCCAGCAGCCAATTTAGCGGGAGTAATACGCAGTATTTT	CASSQFSGSNTQYF
TRBV27	NA	11	once	TRBJ2-3	TGTGCCAGCAAAATACTCGATACGCAGTATTTT	CASKILDTQYF
TRBV27	TRBD1	19	once	TRBJ2-5	TGTGCCAGCAGTCCACAGGGGGCCCACTACCTGGCAACCCAAGAGACCCAGTACTTC	CASSPQGAHYLATQETQYF
TRBV19	TRBD2	15	few	TRBJ2-3	TGTGCCAGTAGCGACCTAGCGGATAGCACAGATACGCAGTATTTT	CASSDLADSTDTQYF
TRBV2	TRBD2	18	NA	TRBJ2-5	TGTGCCAGCAGTGAAGCGACGGCTAGCGGGGGGTGCCAAGAGACCCAGTACTTC	CASSEATASGGCQETQYF
TRBV10-3	TRBD1	15	NA	TRBJ2-7	TGTGCCATCAGCTCGGGACAGGCCGGCTCCTACGAGCAGTACTTC	CAISSGQAGSYEQYF
TRBV5-1	TRBD1	12	NA	TRBJ2-7	TGCGCCAGTCGGGACAGGGACGACGAGCAGTACTTC	CASRDRDDEQYF
TRBV11-2	TRBD2	19	NA	TRBJ2-3	TGTGCCAGCAGCCGACGAACATATAGCGGGGGGGCAGTCGTAGATACGCAGTATTTT	CASSRRTYSGGAVVDTQYF
TRBV4-1	TRBD2	14	NA	TRBJ2-1	TGCGCCAGCGCCCCGGGAGGGGGCTACAATGAGCAGTTCTTC	CASAPGGGYNEQFF
TRBV28	TRBD1	16	NA	TRBJ1-5	TGTGCCAGCAGTTCCCCGACAGGGCCGGGCAATCAGCCCCAGCATTTT	CASSSPTGPGNQPQHF
TRBV5-3	NA	13	NA	TRBJ1-1	TGTGCCAGAAGAGCGACGGGTGGGACTGAAGCTTTCTTT	CARRATGGTEAFF
TRBV4-3	NA	15	NA	TRBJ2-1	TGCGCCAGCAGCCTAAAAAGGCTAGCGTCATATGAGCAGTTCTTC	CASSLKRLASYEQFF
TRBV7-9	TRBD2	17	few	TRBJ2-1	TGTGCCAGCAGTTTAGCTAGCGGACTAGCGGGAATAAATGAGCAGTTCTTC	CASSLASGLAGINEQFF
TRBV18	TRBD1	16	NA	TRBJ1-4	TGTGCCAGCTCACCGCAATCGGACAGGGGAAGTGAAAAACTGTTTTTT	CASSPQSDRGSEKLFF
TRBV19	TRBD2	15	NA	TRBJ2-3	TGTGCCAGTAGTGGGAGGGCCCCGGGCACAGATACGCAGTATTTT	CASSGRAPGTDTQYF
TRBV29-1	NA	13	NA	TRBJ2-7	TGCAGCGTTGAAGAGGACATCTTCCACGAGCAGTACTTC	CSVEEDIFHEQYF
TRBV6-1	NA	13	NA	TRBJ2-7	TGTGCCAGCAGCGACACCTTCTCCTACGAGCAGTACTTC	CASSDTFSYEQYF
TRBV15	NA	22	NA	TRBJ2-1	TGTGCCACCAGCAGAGTTTTCTCGGCTTTTGACACTAATAATGAGGGGACTAATGAGCAGTTCTTC	CATSRVFSAFDTNNEGTNEQFF
TRBV19	TRBD1	13	once	TRBJ2-7	TGTGCCAGTAAGGGCAGGGGGTACTACGAGCAGTACTTC	CASKGRGYYEQYF
TRBV11-2	TRBD1	14	NA	TRBJ2-1	TGTGCCAGCAGCTTAGTCGACAGGGCCAATGAGCAGTTCTTC	CASSLVDRANEQFF
TRBV29-1	TRBD1	16	NA	TRBJ2-7	TGCAGCGTTGAACTGTCTAGGGGGACAGGGGCCTACGAGCAGTACTTC	CSVELSRGTGAYEQYF
TRBV5-1	TRBD1	14	NA	TRBJ1-1	TGCGCCAGCAGCACCGGGACAGGGGCCGGTGAAGCTTTCTTT	CASSTGTGAGEAFF
TRBV27	TRBD2	17	NA	TRBJ2-7	TGTGCCAGCAGAATAGGACTAGCGGGATACCCAACCTACGAGCAGTACTTC	CASRIGLAGYPTYEQYF